The clone carrying this T cell receptor beta chain was counted at least ten times. Its target is not known. These data are taken from a study of early T cells in non-severe SARS-CoV-2 infection. About the study: The chains were unpaired, and the sequenced material was bulk RNA from unsorted whole blood. General study points: Anti-spike CD8 responses were favored by VDJdb matching, which missed private and CD4 specificities.

Germline-derived CDR1 and CDR2 are SGHAT and FQNNGV. V lost 3 bases, J lost 9 bases, and 3 bases stayed unmatched. This CDR3 is 15 amino acids long. The protocol attached unique molecular identifiers to individual cDNA molecules. MiXCR, applied by TCRdb to the 5' RACE reads, yields one record per CDR3 protein. Of about 48,000 distinct CDR3 sequences in the sample, approximately 7.5% were seen once. This TCR was recovered from an adult who was a healthcare worker with PCR-confirmed SARS-CoV-2 infection or an uninfected control (not recorded which). The sample comprised whole blood. The V call is TRBV11-2, the J call TRBJ1-6, with TRBD1 identical over 12 bases. CDR3 DNA: TGTGCCAGCAGCTTTCCGGGACAGGGGGCTTCACCCCTCCACTTT. It specifies CASSFPGQGASPLHF.